This paragraph reports one T cell receptor (beta chain). Its specificity is unknown. Data came from immunoSEQ multiplex PCR; TCRdb stores just in-frame clones and leaves some out. The data contain about 660,000 clones, less than 85% of them singletons. The data were taken from a study of shared clonotypes between healthy human individuals. Study outcomes and limitations: The sampled material consisted only of blood, and tissue repertoires are likely to differ.

Germline assignment: CDR1 SEHNR and CDR2 FQNEAQ (reference sequence). The CDR3 has 13 amino acids. V was trimmed by 1 base and J by 10 bases, leaving 14 bases between them. Source material: memory CD4+ T cells sorted from blood. As for subset: CD45RA-negative fraction. This receptor was obtained from a woman under 40 in good health. The gene calls are TRBV7-9 and TRBJ2-7; D is unclear. The CDR3 DNA reads TGTGCCAGCAGCTTAGAGGTTAATAGCTTTCAGTACTTC. Its protein product is CASSLEVNSFQYF.